These 10 T cell receptor beta chains came from one sample sequenced in a study of blood T cell repertoires in COVID-19. Here immunoSEQ multiplex PCR was the method, and the copy in TCRdb shows in-frame clones only, minus some. The data contain approximately 280,000 clones, 88% of them singletons. The sample was peripheral blood. The source of these receptors is a man between 18 and 29 years old with active or convalescent COVID-19.

The V gene is TRBV19, the J gene TRBJ2-2, with 7 bases identical to TRBD1. V lost 3 bases to trimming and J lost 7 bases; unmatched junction nucleotides: 8. Germline V CDR1 and CDR2: LNHDA, SQIVND (reference sequence). This CDR3 is built from 15 residues. In DNA form, the CDR3 reads TGTGCCAGTAGTATCCCCGCCCAGGGGGACGGGGAGCTGTTTTTT. Translated, it gives CASSIPAQGDGELFF.

This sequence joins TRBV7-9 and TRBJ2-1, with D tentatively TRBD2 (6 bases). The V and J ends lost 0 bases and 2 bases respectively, with 11 bases between them. The CDR3 sequence is 16 residues long. Germline V CDR1 and CDR2: SEHNR, FQNEAQ (reference sequence). CDR3 in amino acids: CASSLAGSGTYNEQFF. CDR3 nucleotides: TGTGCCAGCAGCTTAGCCGGTAGCGGTACCTACAATGAGCAGTTCTTC.

This clone occurred once. The chain employs TRBV7-2 and TRBJ2-7, with D perhaps matching TRBD1 (7 bases). Per the germline V gene, CDR1 is SGHTA and CDR2 is FQGNSA. The CDR3 sequence is 14 residues long. V lost 4 bases and J lost 6, with 16 bases in between. The CDR3 sequence: CASSYTGTAGEQYF. The CDR3 region has the DNA TGTGCCAGCAGCTATACCGGGACAGCGGGCGAGCAGTACTTC.

A word on this clone: The identical CDR3 is also encoded by other nucleotide sequences in the sample. The rearrangement links TRBV5-1 to TRBJ1-1; 7 nucleotides match TRBD1. V lost 2 bases, J lost 1 base, and 2 bases stayed unmatched. The CDR3 is made up of 14 amino acids. Germline CDR1 is SGHRS and CDR2 is YFSETQ. CDR3 sequence: CASSLTGANTEAFF. The CDR3, as DNA: TGCGCCAGCAGCTTAACAGGGGCGAACACTGAAGCTTTCTTT.

Only one count was recorded for this clone. V and J are TRBV4-2 and TRBJ2-1, with 8 bases aligning to TRBD2. The V and J ends lost 1 base and 8 bases, in that order; junction bases with no gene match: 4. The CDR3 totals 14 residues. Germline V lookup: CDR1 LGHNA, CDR2 YNFKEQ. The CDR3 DNA sequence: TGTGCCAGCAGCCAAGCCGGGACTAGGGATGAGCAGTTCTTC. Its translation is CASSQAGTRDEQFF.

The chain links TRBV11-2 to TRBJ2-7, with TRBD2 identical over 8 bases. J lost 3 bases, V lost 3 bases, and 10 bases had no gene match. The germline gives CDR1 SGHAT, CDR2 FQNNGV. The CDR3 sequence is 16 residues long. CDR3 bases: TGTGCCAGCAGCTTCGGACTAGCCGGTCGGGTCTACGAGCAGTACTTC. Translated: CASSFGLAGRVYEQYF.

The chain combines TRBV9 with TRBJ2-3; the match to TRBD2 covers 7 bases. The CDR3 sequence is 17 residues long. V was pared by 4 bases and J by 4 bases, with 15 bases of the junction left unmatched. Germline V gene lookup returns CDR1 SGDLS and CDR2 YYNGEE. The CDR3 region is CASSSRPSGLSADTQYF. As DNA, the CDR3 is TGTGCCAGCAGCTCGCGACCCTCGGGACTATCCGCAGATACGCAGTATTTT.

Only a few counts were recorded for this clone. Other DNA sequences within the sample encode an identical CDR3. V usage is TRBV5-1 and J usage is TRBJ1-2; 11 positions agree with TRBD1. CDR1 is SGHRS and CDR2 is YFSETQ in the germline V gene. The CDR3 contains 14 residues. Trimming at V came to 4 bases and at J to 3 bases, leaving 2 bases not matched to a gene. The CDR3 here is CASSPGQGDYGYTF. The CDR3, as DNA: TGCGCCAGCAGCCCGGGACAGGGGGACTATGGCTACACCTTC.

The chain joins TRBV19 to TRBJ2-7; 9 nucleotides align to TRBD1. The trim removed 5 bases at V and 1 base at J, leaving 9 bases unmatched. The CDR3 has 16 amino acids. Per the germline V gene, CDR1 is LNHDA and CDR2 is SQIVND (reference sequence). Here the CDR3 reads CASSFRTGERSYEQYF. The CDR3 nucleotides read TGTGCCAGTAGTTTCAGGACAGGGGAAAGGTCCTACGAGCAGTACTTC. Full variable domain (rest looked up from reference TRBV19 and TRBJ2-7): DGGITQSPKYLFRKEGQNVTLSCEQNLNHDAMYWYRQDPGQGLRLIYYSQIVNDFQKGDIAEGYSVSREKKESFPLTVTSAQKNPTAFYLCASSFRTGERSYEQYFGPGTRLTVT.

This rearrangement joins TRBV19 to TRBJ1-2, with D possibly TRBD1 on 6 matching bases. The V end was cut by 7 bases, the J end by 4 bases, with 19 bases between. Per the germline V gene, CDR1 is LNHDA and CDR2 is SQIVND (reference sequence). This CDR3 region has 15 residues. CDR3 nucleotides: TGTGCCAGTATGCCCCTACAGGGTACCATCTATGGCTACACCTTC. It is translated as CASMPLQGTIYGYTF.